The clone carrying this T cell receptor beta chain was counted many times. The antigen is unknown. The investigators amplified TCR beta CDR3 regions from RNA transcripts. The TCR CDR3 was amplified in a first-round RT-PCR using the HTBI primer set. In TCRdb, the multiplex PCR reads were re-called with MiXCR into one record per CDR3 protein. The table includes 530,000 or so distinct CDR3 sequences, roughly 17% detected once. Diagnoses were made from clinical symptoms, serum measures (thyroxine and TRAb), thyroid ultrasound and orbital computed tomography. The CDR3 consists of 15 residues. The germline V gene has CDR1 MDHEN and CDR2 SYDVKM. V lost 4 bases, J lost 0 bases, and 11 bases lay in between. This sample is drawn from a study of T cells in Graves' hyperthyroidism and ophthalmopathy. Study observations and caveats: Before onset, ophthalmopathy was predicted by the model a median about six months earlier.

Sequencing was carried out using blood. The chain couples TRBV28 to TRBJ2-3; no reliable D call. The TCR originated in a woman in her late teens or twenties with Graves' ophthalmopathy. In nucleotides, the CDR3 is TGTGCCAGCAGTTCGCAAGTTCTCAGCACAGATACGCAGTATTTT. It specifies CASSSQVLSTDTQYF.